This T cell receptor (beta chain) was documented in a study of cytotoxic CD8 clonotypes in ibrutinib-treated CLL. For the study at large: For this cohort, patients were some eleven relapsed/refractory and over 14 treatment-naive, while fewer than 18 were IGHV unmutated. Overall study findings and caveats: Sustained-remission and progressing patients diverged in sampling times. Clonality was higher at baseline than in age-matched healthy donors and tracked circulating CD8+ T-cell counts.

As to this clone: Antigen: not known.

The repertoire was sequenced with immunoSEQ multiplex PCR; TCRdb's copy has only in-frame clones and lacks some. The data contain about 140,000 clones, 80% of them singletons. CDR3 length equals 14 residues. Germline CDR1 is SGHVS and CDR2 is FQNEAQ. V lost 3 bases to trimming and J lost 5 bases, with 14 bases between them. This chain uses TRBV7-8 with TRBJ2-7; no clear D gene. This TCR came from a human donor with chronic lymphocytic leukemia. This specimen consisted of PBMCs, obtained after 36 months of ibrutinib treatment. CDR3 sequence reads: CASSLRLHLHEQYF. CDR3 coding DNA: TGTGCCAGCAGCTTGCGTCTGCACCTCCACGAGCAGTACTTC.